The 10 T cell receptor beta chains below were found in one sample sequenced in a study of identical twins. TCRdb analysed the 5' RACE reads with MiXCR anew, one entry per CDR3 protein. The sample yields nearly 650,000 distinct CDR3 sequences, about 7.6% seen once. The same sample was also studied in work on yellow fever vaccine responses in identical twins.

Sequenced input: PBMCs. The receptors originated from a woman aged 18-29 years in good health.

This clonotype was picked up a small number of times. The V and J genes are TRBV12-3 or TRBV12-4 and TRBJ2-3; TRBD2 matches at 9 bases. CDR3 size: 12 residues. Germline trimming cut 4 bases from V and 9 bases from J; bases unmatched to any gene: 2. The CDR3 is CASSSSGKTQYF. The DNA for the CDR3 is TGTGCCAGCAGTTCTAGCGGGAAAACGCAGTATTTT.

Only a few counts were recorded for this clonotype. The chain carries TRBV15 and TRBJ1-1; D is possibly TRBD1 (6 bases). The CDR3 is 16 residues long. Germline V CDR1 and CDR2: LNHNV, YYDKDF (reference sequence). V lost 0 bases and J 5 bases, leaving 16 bases between the germline ends. CDR3 coding DNA: TGTGCCACCAGCAGAGATCTGAAGGGGGTAGGGACTGAAGCTTTCTTT. Encoded protein: CATSRDLKGVGTEAFF.

The J gene is TRBJ2-7, the V gene TRBV14; 9 bases fit TRBD1. Losses at the gene ends were 3 bases for V and 2 bases for J; bases not matched to a gene: 8. The CDR3 runs to 16 residues. Germline values: CDR1 SGHDN, CDR2 FVKESK. The CDR3 loop reads CASSQNPGQGTYEQYF. For the CDR3, the DNA is TGTGCCAGCAGCCAGAACCCGGGACAGGGCACCTACGAGCAGTACTTC.

This clonotype was seen ten or more times. The rearrangement links TRBV10-3 to TRBJ2-1; 10 bases are shared with TRBD2. V shed 5 bases, J shed 8 bases, and the junction held 12 bases outside the gene matches. Germline values: CDR1 ENHRY, CDR2 SYGVKD. The CDR3 is 16 amino acids. The CDR3 is CAISPNQREGRDEQFF. DNA of the CDR3: TGTGCCATCAGTCCAAACCAGCGGGAGGGCCGCGATGAGCAGTTCTTC.

This clonotype was found many times. This chain links TRBV27 with TRBJ2-3, with D perhaps TRBD2 (6 bases). Germline V lookup: CDR1 MNHEY, CDR2 SMNVEV (reference sequence). The CDR3 loop spans 13 amino acids. With 5 bases removed from V and 2 bases from J, the gap between germline ends came to 8 bases. CDR3 nucleotides: TGTGCCAGCAGTGCGGGGCTCACAGATACGCAGTATTTT. The encoded protein is CASSAGLTDTQYF.

This sequence joins TRBV29-1 and TRBJ2-3; maybe TRBD2 (5 bases). Trimming pared 3 bases from V and 3 bases from J, leaving 10 bases between. The CDR3 loop spans 13 amino acids. CDR1 is SQVTM, CDR2 ANQGSEA, per germline. This CDR3 reads CSVDWRWTDTQYF. The CDR3, as DNA: TGCAGCGTTGACTGGAGGTGGACAGATACGCAGTATTTT.

This clonotype came up many times. This chain uses TRBV12-3 or TRBV12-4 with TRBJ2-7, with D perhaps matching TRBD1 or TRBD2 (5 bases each). V dropped 4 bases and J dropped 1 base, with 8 bases sitting between them. This CDR3 is 13 amino acids long. DNA of the CDR3: TGTGCCAGCAGTTCCAGGGAGTCCTACGAGCAGTACGTC. Translating it yields CASSSRESYEQYV.

V gene TRBV18 combines with J gene TRBJ2-3, with 9 bases matching TRBD2. Germline values: CDR1 KGHSH, CDR2 LQKENI. V was pared by 3 bases and J by 1 base, with 5 bases of the junction left unmatched. This CDR3 has 16 residues. The CDR3 here is CASSPLREGRTDTQYF. In DNA form, the CDR3 reads TGTGCCAGCTCACCTCTGCGGGAGGGACGCACAGATACGCAGTATTTT. Variable domain in full (rest from reference TRBV18 and TRBJ2-3): NAGVMQNPRHLVRRRGQEARLRCSPMKGHSHVYWYRQLPEEGLKFMVYLQKENIIDESGMPKERFSAEFPKEGPSILRIQQVVRGDSAAYFCASSPLREGRTDTQYFGPGTRLTVL.

This clonotype showed up just a few times. The rearrangement uses TRBV10-3 and TRBJ1-6; D is perhaps TRBD1 (5 bases). CDR1 and CDR2 from the germline V gene are ENHRY and SYGVKD. Trimming cost V 0 bases and J 9 bases, with 9 bases left between them. The length of the CDR3 is 14 residues. The chain's CDR3 is CAISESRGPSPLHF. CDR3 sequence (DNA): TGTGCCATCAGTGAGTCAAGGGGACCTTCACCCCTCCACTTT.

V usage is TRBV5-1 and J usage is TRBJ1-1; D remains ambiguous. This CDR3 contains 14 residues. In germline, CDR1 is SGHRS, CDR2 YFSETQ. Trimming removed 4 bases from V and 7 bases from J, with 17 bases in between. The CDR3, as DNA: TGCGCCAGCAGCCTGGGGTTAGGTTATGATGAAGCTTTCTTT. Translating gives CASSLGLGYDEAFF.